This T cell receptor beta chain was sequenced for a study of T-cell reconstitution after alpha-beta-depleted transplantation in children (dated by TCRdb to about 2016). Looking at the study overall: The study quantitatively tracked T-cell immune reconstitution after TCRalphabeta/CD19-depleted allogeneic hematopoietic cell transplantation in children using TCR repertoire profiling.

As regards this clonotype: The antigen it binds to is not known. This sequence may be a read error, since a much larger clone differs from it by one base. This likely comes from a read error, as the CDR3 has no conserved phenylalanine or tryptophan at its end.

The library was built by means of PCR. TCRdb records Illumina HiSeq 2500 as the sequencer. TCR libraries were prepared with molecular barcoding, using unique molecular identifiers to normalize TCRbeta repertoire quantification. TCRdb's own reprocessing of the public reads used fastp at Q25 and MiXCR and kept productive beta chains. Identical CDR3 proteins give one entry, which carries the most common genes and DNA. This sample comprises 700,000 to 950,000 distinct CDR3 sequences, about 15% of them detected only once. Of the sample, approximately 4.5% is held by the ten largest clones. The full study reports these points: Over subsequent months, a decline in hyperexpanded clone frequencies was noted, and after one year, T-cell counts and TCRbeta diversity were mostly ascribed to newly produced T cells. Apparently early alphabetaT-cell count recovery about two months after transplant reportedly relied on only several hundred rapidly expanded clones derived from non-depleted graft cells. In some patients, high TCRbeta diversity at day 60 was attributed to recipient T cells and intrathymic progenitors that had survived conditioning.

The germline V and J ends show losses of 4 bases and 2 bases respectively, and no gene match explains 0 bases of the junction. Inclusive of both ends, the CDR3 amounts to 15 amino acids. The retained sequence is limited to the CDR3, 45 bases, with the frame set at the first base. In the paper's terms, the treatment or condition label means: allogeneic hematopoietic cell transplantation with graft depleted of TCRalphabeta T cells and CD19 B cells. The children who served as transplant recipients had been given grafts of TCRalphabeta/CD19-depleted allogeneic hematopoietic cells. Here the sequenced sample was PBMCs, mostly from graft donor cells, taken 360 days after TCRalphabeta/CD19-depleted stem cell transplant. This clonotype originated in a male patient aged 5 to 17 who had a stem cell transplant for acute lymphoblastic leukemia, so the T cells may come from the graft donor. This chain is built from TRBV12-3 or TRBV12-4 and TRBJ2-1; 12 junctional bases match TRBD2. The nucleotides are TGTGCCAGCAGTTCTAGCGGGAGGGCCTACAATGAGCAGTTCTAC. This codes for CASSSSGRAYNEQFY.